This TCR beta chain was sequenced in a study of shared clonotypes between healthy human individuals. Running of the assay took place at deep level. Data came from immunoSEQ multiplex PCR; TCRdb stores just in-frame clones and leaves some out. The table has about 1.5 million clones, 95% to 99% seen once; the top ten hold less than 0.55%. Into CD45RA+ naive and CD45RA-negative memory subsets, the CD4+ cells were split. CDR3 length: 19 amino acids. Losses at the gene ends were 2 bases for V and 1 base for J; bases not matched to a gene: 10. From germline, CDR1 is MNHNS and CDR2 SASEGT. V gene TRBV6-1 combines with J gene TRBJ2-6; TRBD1 matches 8 bases. This TCR came from a man aged 25 to 45 in good health. The sample consisted of naive CD4+ T cells sorted from blood. As for subset: CD45RA+ positively selected. CDR3 sequence: CASSESRTGMLSGANVLTF. CDR3 in DNA: TGTGCCAGCAGTGAAAGTAGGACAGGGATGCTATCTGGGGCCAACGTCCTGACTTTC.